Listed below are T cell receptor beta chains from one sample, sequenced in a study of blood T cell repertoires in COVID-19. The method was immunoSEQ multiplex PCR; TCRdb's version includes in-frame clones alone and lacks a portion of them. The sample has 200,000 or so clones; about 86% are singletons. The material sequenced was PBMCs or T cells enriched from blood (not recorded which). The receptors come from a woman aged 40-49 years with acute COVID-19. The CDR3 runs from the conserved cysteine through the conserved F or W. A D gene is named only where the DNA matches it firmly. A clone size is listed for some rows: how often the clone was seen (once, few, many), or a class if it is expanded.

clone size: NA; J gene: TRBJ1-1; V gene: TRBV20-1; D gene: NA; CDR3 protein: CSARWGVTAFF; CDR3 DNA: TGCAGTGCTAGATGGGGGGTAACAGCTTTCTTT
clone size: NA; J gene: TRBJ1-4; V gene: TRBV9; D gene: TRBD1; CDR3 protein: CASSPRPGQGNEKLFF; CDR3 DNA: TGTGCCAGCAGCCCTCGTCCGGGACAGGGGAATGAAAAACTGTTTTTT
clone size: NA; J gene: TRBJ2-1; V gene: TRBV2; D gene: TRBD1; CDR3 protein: CASSGTTGANEQFF; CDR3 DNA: TGTGCCAGCAGCGGGACGACAGGGGCCAATGAGCAGTTCTTC
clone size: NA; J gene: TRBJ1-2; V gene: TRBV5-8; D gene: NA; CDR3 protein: CASSLRQVLQNYGYTF; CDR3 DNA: TGTGCCAGCAGCTTAAGACAGGTGCTCCAAAACTATGGCTACACCTTC
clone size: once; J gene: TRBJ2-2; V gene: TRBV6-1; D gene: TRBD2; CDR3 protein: CASSEASGSTGELFF; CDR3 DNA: TGTGCCAGCAGTGAAGCTAGCGGGAGCACCGGGGAGCTGTTTTTT
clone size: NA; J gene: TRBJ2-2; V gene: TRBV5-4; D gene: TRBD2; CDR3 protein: CASNPSGLEGTGELFF; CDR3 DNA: TGTGCCAGCAACCCATCGGGACTAGAGGGCACCGGGGAGCTGTTTTTT
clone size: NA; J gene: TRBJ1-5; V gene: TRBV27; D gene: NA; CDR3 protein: CASSFRTEEDQPQHF; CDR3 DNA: TGTGCCAGCAGTTTCCGGACAGAGGAAGATCAGCCCCAGCATTTT
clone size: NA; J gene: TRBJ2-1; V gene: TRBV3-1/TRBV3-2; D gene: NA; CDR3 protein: CASSLEGYNEQFF; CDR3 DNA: TGTGCCAGCAGCCTGGAGGGCTACAATGAGCAGTTCTTC
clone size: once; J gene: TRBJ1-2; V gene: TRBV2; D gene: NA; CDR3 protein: CASSGQGSGYTF; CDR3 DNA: TGTGCCAGCAGTGGGCAGGGGAGCGGCTACACCTTC
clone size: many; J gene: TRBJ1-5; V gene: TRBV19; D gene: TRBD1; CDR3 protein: CASSIGRQGGQPQHF; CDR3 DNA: TGTGCCAGTAGTATAGGTCGACAGGGAGGTCAGCCCCAGCATTTT
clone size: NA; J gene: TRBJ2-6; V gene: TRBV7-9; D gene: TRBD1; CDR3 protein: CASSRDRVGANVLTF; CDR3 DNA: TGTGCCAGCAGCCGAGACAGGGTTGGGGCCAACGTCCTGACTTTC
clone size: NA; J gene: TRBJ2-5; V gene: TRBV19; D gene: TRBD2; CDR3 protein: CASSMGLAGVPETQYF; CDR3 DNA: TGTGCCAGTAGTATGGGGCTTGCGGGAGTACCGGAGACCCAGTACTTC
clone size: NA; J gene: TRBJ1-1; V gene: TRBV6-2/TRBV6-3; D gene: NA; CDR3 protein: CASSHGQSGAFF; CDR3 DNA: TGTGCCAGCAGTCACGGACAGTCCGGAGCTTTCTTT
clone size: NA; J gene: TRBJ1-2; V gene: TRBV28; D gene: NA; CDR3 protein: CASTEGSTYGYTF; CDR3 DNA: TGTGCCAGCACCGAGGGCAGCACCTATGGCTACACCTTC
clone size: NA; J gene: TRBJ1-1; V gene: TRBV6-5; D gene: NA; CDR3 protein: CASSKRYGGTEAFF; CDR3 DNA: TGTGCCAGCAGTAAACGGTACGGGGGCACTGAAGCTTTCTTT
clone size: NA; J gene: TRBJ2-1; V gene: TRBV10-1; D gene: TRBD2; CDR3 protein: CASSETTLGRDEQFF; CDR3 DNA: TGCGCCAGCAGTGAGACCACATTAGGGAGGGATGAGCAGTTCTTC
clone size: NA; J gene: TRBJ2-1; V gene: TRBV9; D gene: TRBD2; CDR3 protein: CASSPQRGEQFF; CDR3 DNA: TGTGCCAGCAGCCCCCAGCGGGGTGAGCAGTTCTTC
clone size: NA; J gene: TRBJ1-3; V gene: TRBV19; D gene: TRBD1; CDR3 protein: CASSRRTGTGNTIYF; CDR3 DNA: TGTGCCAGTAGTCGACGGACAGGGACAGGAAACACCATATATTTT
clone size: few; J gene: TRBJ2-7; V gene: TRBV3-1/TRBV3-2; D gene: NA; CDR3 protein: CASSPTPVEQYF; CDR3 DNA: TGTGCCAGCAGCCCCACACCTGTAGAGCAGTACTTC
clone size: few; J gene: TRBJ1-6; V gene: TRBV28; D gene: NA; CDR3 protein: CASHREGGNYNSPLHF; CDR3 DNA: TGTGCCAGTCACAGGGAGGGAGGGAATTATAATTCACCCCTCCACTTT
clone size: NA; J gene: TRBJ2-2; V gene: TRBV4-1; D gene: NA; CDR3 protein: CASSQGLSAGTGELFF; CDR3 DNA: TGCGCCAGCAGCCAAGGACTCTCGGCTGGGACCGGGGAGCTGTTTTTT
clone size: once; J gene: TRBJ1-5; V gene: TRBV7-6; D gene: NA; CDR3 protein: CASSLEAGRLNQPQHF; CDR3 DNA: TGTGCCAGCAGCTTAGAAGCAGGGAGGTTGAATCAGCCCCAGCATTTT
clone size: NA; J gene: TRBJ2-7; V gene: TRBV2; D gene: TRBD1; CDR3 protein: CASSITGGDPYEQYF; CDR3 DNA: TGTGCCAGCAGTATAACAGGGGGCGATCCCTACGAGCAGTACTTC
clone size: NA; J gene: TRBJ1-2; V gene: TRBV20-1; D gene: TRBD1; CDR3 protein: CSASNDRAFYGYTF; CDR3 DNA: TGCAGTGCTAGTAACGACAGGGCCTTCTATGGCTACACCTTC
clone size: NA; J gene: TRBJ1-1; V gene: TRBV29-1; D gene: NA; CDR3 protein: CSVRGGQLNTEAFF; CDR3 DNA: TGCAGCGTTAGGGGTGGTCAATTGAACACTGAAGCTTTCTTT
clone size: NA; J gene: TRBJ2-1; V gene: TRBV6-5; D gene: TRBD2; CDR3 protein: CASSKTGLAINEQFF; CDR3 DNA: TGTGCCAGCTCCAAGACGGGACTAGCGATTAATGAGCAGTTCTTC
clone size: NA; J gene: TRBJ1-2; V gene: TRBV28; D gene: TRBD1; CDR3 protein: CASSATGVANYGYTF; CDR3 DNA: TGTGCCAGCAGTGCTACAGGGGTGGCTAACTATGGCTACACCTTC
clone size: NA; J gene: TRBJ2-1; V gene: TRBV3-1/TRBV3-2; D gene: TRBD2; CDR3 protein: CASSPSGGSYNEQFF; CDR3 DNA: TGTGCCAGCAGCCCAAGCGGGGGATCTTACAATGAGCAGTTCTTC
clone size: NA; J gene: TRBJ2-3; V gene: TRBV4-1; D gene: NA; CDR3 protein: CASSQGRAPDTQYF; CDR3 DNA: TGCGCCAGCAGCCAAGGGAGGGCTCCAGATACGCAGTATTTT
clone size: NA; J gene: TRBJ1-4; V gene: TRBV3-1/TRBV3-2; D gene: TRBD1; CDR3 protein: CASSPTGGREKLFF; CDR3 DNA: TGTGCCAGCAGCCCGACAGGGGGCCGGGAAAAACTGTTTTTT
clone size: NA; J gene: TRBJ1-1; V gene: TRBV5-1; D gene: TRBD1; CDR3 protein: CASTRGGGGGTEAFF; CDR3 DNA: TGCGCCAGCACAAGGGGAGGAGGGGGCGGCACTGAAGCTTTCTTT
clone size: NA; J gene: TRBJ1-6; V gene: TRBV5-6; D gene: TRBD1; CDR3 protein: CASSLGQGVSPLHF; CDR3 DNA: TGTGCCAGCAGCTTGGGACAGGGGGTATCACCCCTCCACTTT
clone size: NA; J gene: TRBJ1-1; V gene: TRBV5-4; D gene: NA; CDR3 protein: CASSEAGDTEAFF; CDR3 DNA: TGTGCCAGCAGCGAAGCAGGGGACACTGAAGCTTTCTTT
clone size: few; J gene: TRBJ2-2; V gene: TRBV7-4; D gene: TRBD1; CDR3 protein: CASSPRDRPHTGELFF; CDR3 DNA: TGTGCCAGCAGCCCCCGGGACAGACCTCACACCGGGGAGCTGTTTTTT
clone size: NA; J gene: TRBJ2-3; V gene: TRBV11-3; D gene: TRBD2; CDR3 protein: CASSSLAGGLGDTQYF; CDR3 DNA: TGTGCCAGCAGCTCCTTGGCGGGGGGGCTAGGAGATACGCAGTATTTT
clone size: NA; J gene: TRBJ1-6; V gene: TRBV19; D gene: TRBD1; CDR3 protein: CASGTGIGSPLHF; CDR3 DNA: TGTGCCAGTGGGACAGGGATAGGATCACCCCTCCACTTT
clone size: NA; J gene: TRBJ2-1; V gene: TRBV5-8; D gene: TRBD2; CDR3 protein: CASSFAGGPYEQFF; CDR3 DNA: TGTGCCAGCAGCTTCGCGGGGGGGCCGTATGAGCAGTTCTTC
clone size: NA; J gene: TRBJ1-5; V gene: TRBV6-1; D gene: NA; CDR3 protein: CASSEWPQPQHF; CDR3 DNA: TGTGCCAGCAGTGAATGGCCACAGCCCCAGCATTTT
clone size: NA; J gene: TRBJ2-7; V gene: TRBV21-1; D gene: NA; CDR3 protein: CASSVGDFSSSYEQYF; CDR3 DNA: TGTGCCAGCAGCGTGGGGGACTTCTCAAGCTCCTACGAGCAGTACTTC
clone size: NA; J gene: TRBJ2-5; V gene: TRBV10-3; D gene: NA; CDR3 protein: CAIRGPVQETQYF; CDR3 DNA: TGTGCCATTAGGGGCCCGGTCCAAGAGACCCAGTACTTC
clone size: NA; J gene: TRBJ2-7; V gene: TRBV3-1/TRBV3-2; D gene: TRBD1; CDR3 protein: CASSQQGAGEYF; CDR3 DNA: TGTGCCAGCAGCCAGCAGGGGGCCGGGGAGTACTTC
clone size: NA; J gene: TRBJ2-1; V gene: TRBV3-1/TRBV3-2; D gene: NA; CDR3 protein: CASSRTDNEQFF; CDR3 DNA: TGTGCCAGCAGCCGAACTGACAATGAGCAGTTCTTC
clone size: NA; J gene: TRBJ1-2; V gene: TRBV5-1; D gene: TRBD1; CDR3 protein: CASSAVPGQESGYTF; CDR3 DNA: TGCGCCAGCAGCGCAGTCCCGGGACAGGAGTCTGGCTACACCTTC